Listed below are T cell receptor beta chains from one sample, sequenced in a study of cytotoxic CD8 clonotypes in ibrutinib-treated CLL. Profiling relied on immunoSEQ multiplex PCR, and the TCRdb table lists in-frame clones only, not all of them. The sample gives about 84,000 clones, just over 85% of which show up once; about 5.6% is in the top ten. The sample here was PBMCs, taken before ibrutinib treatment. The receptors were gathered from a human donor with chronic lymphocytic leukemia. The conserved cysteine and the conserved F or W are not part of the CDR3 here. Only part of the rows carry a size: once, few, many, or a class if the clone is expanded.

v_gene: TRBV10-1
abundance: .
j_gene: TRBJ2-1
CDR3aa: ASSRTLAGGPDEQF

v_gene: TRBV28
abundance: few
j_gene: TRBJ2-3
CDR3aa: ASSFSGVATDTQY

v_gene: TRBV4-1
abundance: .
j_gene: TRBJ2-1
CDR3aa: ASSLHRGQTYNEQF

v_gene: TRBV28
abundance: .
j_gene: TRBJ2-7
CDR3aa: ASSHQGVTPTSYEQY

v_gene: TRBV11-3
abundance: .
j_gene: TRBJ1-2
CDR3aa: ASSSFSPRHGYT

v_gene: TRBV5-1
abundance: .
j_gene: TRBJ2-5
CDR3aa: ASSFFGPGETQY

v_gene: TRBV5-5
abundance: .
j_gene: TRBJ1-1
CDR3aa: ASSLRGDSGGRLAEAF

v_gene: TRBV7-9
abundance: .
j_gene: TRBJ2-5
CDR3aa: ASSPGTVQETQY

v_gene: TRBV4-2
abundance: .
j_gene: TRBJ2-1
CDR3aa: ASSQDLAGGYNEQF

v_gene: TRBV6-6
abundance: .
j_gene: TRBJ1-4
CDR3aa: ASASGEKLF